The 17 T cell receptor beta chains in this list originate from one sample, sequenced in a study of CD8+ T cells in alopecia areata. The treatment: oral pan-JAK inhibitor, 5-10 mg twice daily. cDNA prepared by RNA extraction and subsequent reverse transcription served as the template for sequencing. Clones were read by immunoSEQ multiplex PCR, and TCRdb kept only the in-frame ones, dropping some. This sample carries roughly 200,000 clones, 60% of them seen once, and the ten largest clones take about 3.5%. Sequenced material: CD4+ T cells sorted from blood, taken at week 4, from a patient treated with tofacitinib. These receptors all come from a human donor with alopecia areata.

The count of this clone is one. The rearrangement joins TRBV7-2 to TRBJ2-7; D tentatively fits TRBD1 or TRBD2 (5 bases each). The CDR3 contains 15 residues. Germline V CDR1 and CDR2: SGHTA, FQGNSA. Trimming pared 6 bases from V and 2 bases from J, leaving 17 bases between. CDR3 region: CASRKPGTDTYEQYF. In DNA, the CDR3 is TGTGCCAGCAGAAAACCCGGGACGGACACCTACGAGCAGTACTTC.

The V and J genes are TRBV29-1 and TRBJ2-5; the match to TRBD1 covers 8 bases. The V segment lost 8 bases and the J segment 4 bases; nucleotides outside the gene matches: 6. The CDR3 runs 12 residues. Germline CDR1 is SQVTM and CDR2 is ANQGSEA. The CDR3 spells CSLRTGRETQYF. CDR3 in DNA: TGCAGCTTACGGACAGGGAGAGAGACCCAGTACTTC.

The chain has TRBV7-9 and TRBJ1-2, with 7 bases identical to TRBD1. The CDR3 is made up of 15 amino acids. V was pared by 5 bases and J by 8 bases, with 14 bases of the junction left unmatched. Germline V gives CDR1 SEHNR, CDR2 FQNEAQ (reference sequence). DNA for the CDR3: TGTGCCAGCAGCGCCCAACCGACAGGGAAGGGGGGCTACACCTTC. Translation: CASSAQPTGKGGYTF. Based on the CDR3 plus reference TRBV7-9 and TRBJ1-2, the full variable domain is DTGVSQNPRHKITKRGQNVTFRCDPISEHNRLYWYRQTLGQGPEFLTYFQNEAQLEKSRLLSDRFSAERPKGSFSTLEIQRTEQGDSAMYLCASSAQPTGKGGYTFGSGTRLTVV.

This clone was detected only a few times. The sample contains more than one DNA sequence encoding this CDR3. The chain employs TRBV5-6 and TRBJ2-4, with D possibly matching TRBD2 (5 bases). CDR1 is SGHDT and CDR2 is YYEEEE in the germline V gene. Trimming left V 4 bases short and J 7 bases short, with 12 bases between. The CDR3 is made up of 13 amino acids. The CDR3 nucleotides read TGTGCCAGCAGCCTCGGCGGGCGGAACATTCAGTACTTC. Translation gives CASSLGGRNIQYF.

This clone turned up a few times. CDR3: CASRFSIGPTDTQYF. The CDR3 DNA reads as TGCGCCAGCAGATTTTCGATAGGGCCCACAGATACGCAGTATTTT. The chain couples TRBV4-1 to TRBJ2-3; D is unresolved. CDR3 size: 15 residues. Germline lookup yields CDR1 MGHRA and CDR2 YSYEKL. V dropped 6 bases and J dropped 2 bases, with 15 bases sitting between them.

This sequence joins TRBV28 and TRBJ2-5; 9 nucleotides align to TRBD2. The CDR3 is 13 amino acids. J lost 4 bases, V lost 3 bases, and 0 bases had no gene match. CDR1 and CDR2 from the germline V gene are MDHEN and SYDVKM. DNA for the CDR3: TGTGCCAGCAGTTTGACTAGCGGAGAGACCCAGTACTTC. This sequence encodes CASSLTSGETQYF. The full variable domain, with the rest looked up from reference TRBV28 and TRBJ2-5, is DVKVTQSSRYLVKRTGEKVFLECVQDMDHENMFWYRQDPGLGLRLIYFSYDVKMKEKGDIPEGYSVSREKKERFSLILESASTNQTSMYLCASSLTSGETQYFGPGTRLLVL.

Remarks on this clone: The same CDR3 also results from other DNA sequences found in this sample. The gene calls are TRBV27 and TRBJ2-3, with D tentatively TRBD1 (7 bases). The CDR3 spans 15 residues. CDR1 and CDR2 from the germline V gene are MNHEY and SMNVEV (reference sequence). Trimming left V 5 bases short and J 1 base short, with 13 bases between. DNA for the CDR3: TGTGCCAGCAGTCCCAGGGGGGCCCGCACAGATACGCAGTATTTT. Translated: CASSPRGARTDTQYF.

The CDR3 protein is CASSYSQGSQPQHF. The CDR3 nucleotides read TGTGCCAGCAGTTACTCACAGGGGTCCCAGCCCCAGCATTTT. The rearrangement joins TRBV6-6 to TRBJ1-5; 7 bases fit TRBD1. The CDR3 runs 14 residues. Per germline, CDR1 MNHNY and CDR2 SVGAGI (reference sequence). Trimming took 0 bases from V and 7 from J; bases not matched to a gene: 3.

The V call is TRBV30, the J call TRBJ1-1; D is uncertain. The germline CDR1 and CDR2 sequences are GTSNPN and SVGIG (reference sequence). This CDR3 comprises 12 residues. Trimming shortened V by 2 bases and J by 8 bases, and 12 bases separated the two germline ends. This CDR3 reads CAWSIRAPEAFF. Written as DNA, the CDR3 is TGTGCCTGGAGTATCCGGGCCCCCGAAGCTTTCTTT.

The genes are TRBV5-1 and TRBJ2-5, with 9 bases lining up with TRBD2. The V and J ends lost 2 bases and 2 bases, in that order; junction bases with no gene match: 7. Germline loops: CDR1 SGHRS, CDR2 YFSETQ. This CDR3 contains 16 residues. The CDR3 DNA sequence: TGCGCCAGCAGCTTAAGCCTAGCGGGGCCTCAAGAGACCCAGTACTTC. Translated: CASSLSLAGPQETQYF.

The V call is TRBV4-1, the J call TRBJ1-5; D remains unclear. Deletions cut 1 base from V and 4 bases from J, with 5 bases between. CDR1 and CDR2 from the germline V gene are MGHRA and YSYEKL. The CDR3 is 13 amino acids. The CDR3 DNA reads TGCGCCAGCAGCCAAGGTATGAATCAGCCCCAGCATTTT. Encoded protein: CASSQGMNQPQHF.

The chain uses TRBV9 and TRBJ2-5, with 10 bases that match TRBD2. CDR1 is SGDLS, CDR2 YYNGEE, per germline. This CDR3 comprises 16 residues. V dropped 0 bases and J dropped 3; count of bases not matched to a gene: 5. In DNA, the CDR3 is TGTGCCAGCAGCGTAGGGACTAGCGGATTCAAAGAGACCCAGTACTTC. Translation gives CASSVGTSGFKETQYF.

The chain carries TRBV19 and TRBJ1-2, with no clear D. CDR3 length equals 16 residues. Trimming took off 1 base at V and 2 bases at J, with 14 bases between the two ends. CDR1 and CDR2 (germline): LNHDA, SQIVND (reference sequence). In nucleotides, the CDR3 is TGTGCCAGTAGTATAGGAATCGAAGACTGGAACTATGGCTACACCTTC. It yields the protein CASSIGIEDWNYGYTF.

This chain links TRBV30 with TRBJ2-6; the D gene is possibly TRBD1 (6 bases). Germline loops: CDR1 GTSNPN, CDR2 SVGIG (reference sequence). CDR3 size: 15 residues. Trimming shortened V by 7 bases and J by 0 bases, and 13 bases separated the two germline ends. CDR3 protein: CAFRDTSSGANVLTF. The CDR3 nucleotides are TGTGCCTTCCGGGACACATCCTCTGGGGCCAACGTCCTGACTTTC.

The CDR3 nucleotides are TGTGCCAGCAAAACGGGGACTAGCGGGGGGGGCCCCTACGAGCAGTACTTC. Its translation is CASKTGTSGGGPYEQYF. The genes are TRBV2 and TRBJ2-7; 16 bases are a match to TRBD2. V lost 7 bases to trimming and J lost 2 bases; unmatched junction nucleotides: 8. Germline V gene lookup returns CDR1 SNHLY and CDR2 FYNNEI. The CDR3 totals 17 residues. The complete variable domain, with remaining parts taken from reference TRBV2 and TRBJ2-7, reads EPEVTQTPSHQVTQMGQEVILRCVPISNHLYFYWYRQILGQKVEFLVSFYNNEISEKSEIFDDQFSVERPDGSNFTLKIRSTKLEDSAMYFCASKTGTSGGGPYEQYFGPGTRLTVT.

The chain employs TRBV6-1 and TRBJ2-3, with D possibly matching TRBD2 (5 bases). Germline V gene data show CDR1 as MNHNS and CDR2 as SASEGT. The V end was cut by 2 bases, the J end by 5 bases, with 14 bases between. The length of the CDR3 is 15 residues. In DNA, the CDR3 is TGTGCCAGCAGTGAACCGAGGGCCGAGGGAGATACGCAGTATTTT. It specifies CASSEPRAEGDTQYF.

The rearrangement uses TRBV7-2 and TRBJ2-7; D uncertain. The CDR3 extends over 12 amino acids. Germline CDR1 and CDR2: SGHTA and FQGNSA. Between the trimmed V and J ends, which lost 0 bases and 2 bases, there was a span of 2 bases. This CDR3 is CASSLAAYEQYF. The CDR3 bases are TGTGCCAGCAGCTTAGCGGCCTACGAGCAGTACTTC.